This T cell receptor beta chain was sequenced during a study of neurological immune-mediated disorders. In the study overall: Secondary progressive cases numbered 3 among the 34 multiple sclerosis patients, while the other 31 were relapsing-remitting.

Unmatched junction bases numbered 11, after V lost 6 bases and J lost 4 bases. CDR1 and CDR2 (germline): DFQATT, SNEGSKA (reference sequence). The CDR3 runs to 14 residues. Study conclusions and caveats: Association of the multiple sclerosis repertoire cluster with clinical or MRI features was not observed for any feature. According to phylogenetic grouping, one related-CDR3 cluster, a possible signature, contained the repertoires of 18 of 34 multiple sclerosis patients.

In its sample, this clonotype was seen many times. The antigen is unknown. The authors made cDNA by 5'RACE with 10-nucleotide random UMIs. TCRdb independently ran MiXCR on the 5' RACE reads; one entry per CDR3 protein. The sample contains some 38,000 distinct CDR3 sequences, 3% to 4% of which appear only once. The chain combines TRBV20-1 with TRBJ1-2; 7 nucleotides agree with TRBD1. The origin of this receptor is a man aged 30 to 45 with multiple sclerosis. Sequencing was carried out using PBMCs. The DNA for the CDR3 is TGCAGTGCCGGGACAGCCCTAATGGGCTATGGCTACACCTTC. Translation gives CSAGTALMGYGYTF.